The next 11 T cell receptor beta chains were all read from a single sample in a study of cytomegalovirus exposure and HLA in healthy donors. PCR used 60 Vbeta primers and 13 Jbeta primers. Sequenced by immunoSEQ multiplex PCR; TCRdb stores in-frame clones only, minus some. The data contain 100,000 to 150,000 clones, under 85% of them seen just once; the ten biggest clones take up roughly 12%. Source material: PBMCs. The receptors shown here come from a woman aged 40-49 years in good health and CMV-seropositive.

The rearrangement joins TRBV9 to TRBJ2-1; 8 positions agree with TRBD2. The CDR3 extends over 16 amino acids. Germline V CDR1 and CDR2: SGDLS, YYNGEE. J was trimmed by 7 bases and V by 2 bases; bases with no gene match: 11. CDR3 loop: CASSVTSGDSRNEQFF. In DNA form, the CDR3 reads TGTGCCAGCAGCGTTACTAGCGGAGACAGTAGGAATGAGCAGTTCTTC.

The V gene is TRBV4-1, the J gene TRBJ2-7, with a possible D match to TRBD1 (6 bases). CDR1 and CDR2 from the germline V gene are MGHRA and YSYEKL. Trimming stripped 5 bases from V and 9 bases from J, with 26 bases between. This CDR3 spans 16 amino acids. CDR3 sequence: CASSDEPGKGEEAQYF. The CDR3 DNA sequence: TGCGCCAGCAGCGACGAACCGGGCAAGGGGGAAGAGGCGCAGTACTTC.

This chain connects TRBV6-1 to TRBJ1-5, with TRBD1 as a possible D gene (5 bases). V lost 6 bases, J lost 4 bases, and 16 bases lay in between. The germline V gene encodes CDR1 MNHNS and CDR2 SASEGT. The CDR3 contains 15 residues. The CDR3 is CASSPATASNQPQHF. CDR3 coding DNA: TGTGCCAGCAGCCCAGCGACAGCATCGAATCAGCCCCAGCATTTT.

This chain links TRBV4-1 with TRBJ2-7; 9 bases are a match to TRBD2. Germline V gene lookup returns CDR1 MGHRA and CDR2 YSYEKL. After removal of 0 bases from V and 3 bases from J, the junction contained 15 bases not matched to a gene. The CDR3 consists of 19 residues. CDR3: CASSQDGRTSGFIFYEQYF. CDR3 coding DNA: TGCGCCAGCAGCCAAGATGGAAGAACTAGCGGGTTCATTTTCTACGAGCAGTACTTC.

The gene calls are TRBV5-4 and TRBJ2-5; 8 bases fit TRBD2. CDR1 is SGHNT, CDR2 YYREEE, per germline (reference sequence). This CDR3 region has 16 residues. V shed 5 bases, J shed 2 bases, and the junction held 11 bases outside the gene matches. The CDR3 bases are TGTGCCAGCAGTTCGCCCCCCGGGGGGGGGCAAGAGACCCAGTACTTC. Translated, it gives CASSSPPGGGQETQYF.

This chain uses TRBV30 with TRBJ1-2; TRBD1 is a possible D gene (5 bases). CDR3 length equals 11 residues. The V and J ends lost 2 bases and 5 bases respectively, with 6 bases between them. The germline gives CDR1 GTSNPN, CDR2 SVGIG (reference sequence). CDR3 region: CAWSQGYGYTF. The CDR3 DNA sequence: TGTGCCTGGAGTCAGGGTTATGGCTACACCTTC.

The chain couples TRBV7-2 to TRBJ1-2; D is perhaps TRBD1 (5 bases). CDR3 length: 14 amino acids. Trimming shortened V by 5 bases and J by 8 bases, and 18 bases separated the two germline ends. Germline V gene data show CDR1 as SGHTA and CDR2 as FQGNSA. The CDR3 sequence is CASSLQVLAGGYTF. The CDR3 region has the DNA TGTGCCAGCAGCCTACAGGTCCTGGCGGGGGGCTACACCTTC.

The chain couples TRBV2 to TRBJ2-1, with 11 bases matching TRBD2. After removal of 5 bases from V and 9 bases from J, the junction contained 9 bases not matched to a gene. This CDR3 region has 15 residues. Germline V gene sequence: CDR1 SNHLY, CDR2 FYNNEI. CDR3 DNA sequence: TGTGCCAGCAGTCCTACAGGACTAGCGGGTACTGAGCAGTTCTTC. The encoded protein is CASSPTGLAGTEQFF.

This chain joins TRBV5-1 and TRBJ1-1; D uncertain. The ends were cut back, 0 bases at V and 7 bases at J, with 13 bases in the middle. The CDR3 is 14 residues long. Looked up from germline, CDR1 is SGHRS and CDR2 is YFSETQ. This CDR3 reads CASSLVPSLGEAFF. CDR3 DNA sequence: TGCGCCAGCAGCTTGGTACCGTCGCTAGGTGAAGCTTTCTTT.

As for this clone: No DNA is shown, since the ends of the CDR3 on it are uncertain; the CDR3 is the one TCRdb lists. This chain links TRBV6-4 with TRBJ2-1; TRBD2 is the table's D call and was not checked against the DNA. The CDR3 region is 14 residues in length, termini included. CDR1 is MRHNA and CDR2 is SNTAGT in the germline V gene. The CDR3 region is CASSVVAGGSVEFF.

V and J are TRBV7-3 and TRBJ2-3, with 7 bases matching TRBD2. V was clipped by 5 bases and J by 4 bases; unmatched bases: 12. Germline CDR1 SGHTA, CDR2 FQGTGA. The CDR3 runs 16 residues. CDR3 loop: CASSLLGAGAADTQYF. DNA of the CDR3: TGTGCCAGCAGCCTCCTCGGGGCGGGAGCGGCAGATACGCAGTATTTT.